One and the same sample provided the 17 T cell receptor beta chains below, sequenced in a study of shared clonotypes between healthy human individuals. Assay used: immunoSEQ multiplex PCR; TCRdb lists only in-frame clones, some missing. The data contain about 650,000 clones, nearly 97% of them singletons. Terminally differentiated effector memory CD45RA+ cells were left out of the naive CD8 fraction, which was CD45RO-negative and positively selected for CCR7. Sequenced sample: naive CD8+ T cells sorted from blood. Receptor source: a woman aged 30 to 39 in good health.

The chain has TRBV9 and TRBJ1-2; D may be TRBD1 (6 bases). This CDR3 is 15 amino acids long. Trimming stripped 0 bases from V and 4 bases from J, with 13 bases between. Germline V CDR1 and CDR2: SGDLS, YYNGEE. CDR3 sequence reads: CASSVGRQGIYGYTF. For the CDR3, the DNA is TGTGCCAGCAGCGTAGGACGTCAGGGGATCTATGGCTACACCTTC.

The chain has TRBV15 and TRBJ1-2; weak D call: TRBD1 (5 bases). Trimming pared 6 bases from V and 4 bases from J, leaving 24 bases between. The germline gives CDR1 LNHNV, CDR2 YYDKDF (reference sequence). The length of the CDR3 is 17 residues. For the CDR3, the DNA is TGTGCCACCAGTTTACCTATATCCAGGGTCTTCGGCTATGGCTACACCTTC. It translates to CATSLPISRVFGYGYTF.

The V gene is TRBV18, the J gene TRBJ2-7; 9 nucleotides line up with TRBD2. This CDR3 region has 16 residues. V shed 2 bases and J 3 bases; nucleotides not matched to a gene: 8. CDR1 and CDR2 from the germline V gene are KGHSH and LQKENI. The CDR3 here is CASSPKASGINYEQYF. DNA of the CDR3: TGTGCCAGCTCACCAAAGGCTAGCGGGATAAACTACGAGCAGTACTTC.

The CDR3 loop reads CASSEGRAGSYEQYF. CDR3 nucleotide sequence: TGTGCCAGCAGTGAAGGCAGGGCAGGATCCTACGAGCAGTACTTC. The chain uses TRBV2 and TRBJ2-7, with D possibly matching TRBD1 (5 bases). The CDR3 totals 15 residues. Deletions cut 1 base from V and 1 base from J, with 11 bases between. The germline CDR1 and CDR2 sequences are SNHLY and FYNNEI.

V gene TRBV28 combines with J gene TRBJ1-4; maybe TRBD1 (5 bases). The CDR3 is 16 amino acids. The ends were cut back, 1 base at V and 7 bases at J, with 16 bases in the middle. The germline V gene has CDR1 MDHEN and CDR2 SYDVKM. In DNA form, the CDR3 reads TGTGCCAGCAGTTTATTAACCTTACCGGGGGTTGAAAAACTGTTTTTT. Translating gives CASSLLTLPGVEKLFF.

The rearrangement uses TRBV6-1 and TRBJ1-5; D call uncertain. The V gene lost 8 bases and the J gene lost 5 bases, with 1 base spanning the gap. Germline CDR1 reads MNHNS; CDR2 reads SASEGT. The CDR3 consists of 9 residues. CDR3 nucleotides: TGTGCCAGCGATCAGCCCCAGCATTTT. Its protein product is CASDQPQHF.

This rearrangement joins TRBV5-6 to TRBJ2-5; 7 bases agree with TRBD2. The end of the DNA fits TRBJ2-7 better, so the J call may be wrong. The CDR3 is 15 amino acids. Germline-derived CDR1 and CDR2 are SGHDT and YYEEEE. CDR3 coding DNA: TGTGCCAGCAGCCTGGGGCTGGGAGGGTTCAACGAGCAGTACTTC. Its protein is CASSLGLGGFNEQYF.

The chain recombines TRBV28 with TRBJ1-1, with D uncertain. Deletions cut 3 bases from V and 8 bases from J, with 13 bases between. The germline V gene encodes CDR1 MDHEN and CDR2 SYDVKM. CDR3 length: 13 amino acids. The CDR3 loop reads CASSFGRYSEAFF. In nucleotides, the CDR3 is TGTGCCAGCAGTTTCGGCAGATATTCCGAAGCTTTCTTT. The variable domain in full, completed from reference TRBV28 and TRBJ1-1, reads DVKVTQSSRYLVKRTGEKVFLECVQDMDHENMFWYRQDPGLGLRLIYFSYDVKMKEKGDIPEGYSVSREKKERFSLILESASTNQTSMYLCASSFGRYSEAFFGQGTRLTVV.

CDR3 in DNA: TGCGCCAGCAGCCAAGATAGTGACAGGCGTTGGGGTGACACCTTC. This sequence encodes CASSQDSDRRWGDTF. The chain links TRBV4-1 to TRBJ1-2; D is possibly TRBD1 (6 bases). The length of the CDR3 is 15 residues. The V end was cut by 0 bases, the J end by 12 bases, with 20 bases between. Germline V gene data show CDR1 as MGHRA and CDR2 as YSYEKL.

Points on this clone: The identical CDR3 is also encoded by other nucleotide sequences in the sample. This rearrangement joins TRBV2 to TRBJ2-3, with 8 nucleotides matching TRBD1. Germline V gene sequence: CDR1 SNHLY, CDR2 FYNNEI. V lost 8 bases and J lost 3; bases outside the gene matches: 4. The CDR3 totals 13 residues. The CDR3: CASGQGPTDTQYF. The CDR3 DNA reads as TGTGCCAGCGGACAGGGTCCGACAGATACGCAGTATTTT.

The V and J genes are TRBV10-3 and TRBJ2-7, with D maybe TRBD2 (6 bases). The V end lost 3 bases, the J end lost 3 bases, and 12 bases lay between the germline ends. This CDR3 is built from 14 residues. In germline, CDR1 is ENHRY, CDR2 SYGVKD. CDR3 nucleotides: TGTGCCATCAGTGACGGGACTCTCGTCTACGAGCAGTACTTC. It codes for CAISDGTLVYEQYF.

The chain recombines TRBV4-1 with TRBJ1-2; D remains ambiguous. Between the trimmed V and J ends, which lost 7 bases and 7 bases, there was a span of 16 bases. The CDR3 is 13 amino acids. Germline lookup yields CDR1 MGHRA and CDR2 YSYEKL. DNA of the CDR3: TGCGCCAGCAAATCGGACGGCCTTCCTGGCTACACCTTC. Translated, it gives CASKSDGLPGYTF.

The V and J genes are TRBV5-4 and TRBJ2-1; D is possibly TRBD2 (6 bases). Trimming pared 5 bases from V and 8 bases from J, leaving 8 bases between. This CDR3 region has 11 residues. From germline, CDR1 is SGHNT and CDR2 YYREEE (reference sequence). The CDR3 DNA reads TGTGCCAGCAGGGAGGGCTATGAGCAGTTCTTC. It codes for CASREGYEQFF.

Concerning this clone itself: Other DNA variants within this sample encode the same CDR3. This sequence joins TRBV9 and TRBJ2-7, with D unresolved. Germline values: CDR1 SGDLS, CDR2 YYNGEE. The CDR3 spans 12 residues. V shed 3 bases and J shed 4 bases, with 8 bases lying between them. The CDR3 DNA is TGTGCCAGCAGCGGGCAATCTTACGAGCAGTACTTC. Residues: CASSGQSYEQYF.

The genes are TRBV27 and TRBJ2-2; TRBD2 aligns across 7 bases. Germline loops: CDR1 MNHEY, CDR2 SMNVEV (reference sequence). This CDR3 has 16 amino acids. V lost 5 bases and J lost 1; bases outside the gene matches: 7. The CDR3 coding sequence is TGTGCCAGCAGTCGTACGGGGGGAGGGAACACCGGGGAGCTGTTTTTT. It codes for CASSRTGGGNTGELFF.

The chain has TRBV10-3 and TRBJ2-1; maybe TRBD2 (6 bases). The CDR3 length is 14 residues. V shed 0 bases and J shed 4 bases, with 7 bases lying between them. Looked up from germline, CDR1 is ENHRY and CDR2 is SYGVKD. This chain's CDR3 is CAISESGRYNEQFF. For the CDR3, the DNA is TGTGCCATCAGTGAGTCTGGGAGGTACAATGAGCAGTTCTTC.

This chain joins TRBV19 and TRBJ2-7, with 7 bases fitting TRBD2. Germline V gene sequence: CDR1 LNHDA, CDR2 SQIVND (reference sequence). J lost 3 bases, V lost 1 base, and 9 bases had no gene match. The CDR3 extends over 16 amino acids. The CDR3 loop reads CASSIGGGQGLYEQYF. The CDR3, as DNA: TGTGCCAGTAGTATAGGGGGGGGTCAGGGACTCTACGAGCAGTACTTC.